The present T cell receptor beta chain was sequenced within a study of T-cell memory formation after mild COVID-19. TCR alpha and TCR beta cDNA libraries carrying sample barcodes and UMIs were produced by 5'RACE using constant-segment primers. A single record per CDR3 protein comes from TCRdb applying MiXCR to the 5' RACE reads. The table lists 150,000 to 200,000 distinct CDR3 sequences, around 15% of them singletons. The V and J ends lost 0 bases and 5 bases respectively, with 5 bases between them. The CDR3 covers 13 residues. Germline assignment: CDR1 SGHVS and CDR2 FNYEAQ. This clonotype was recorded many times.

This chain links TRBV7-6 with TRBJ2-1; D uncertain. Sample: PBMCs or a T cell subset sorted from them (not recorded which). This TCR was recovered from an adult woman who had mild COVID-19 (a few samples of this study predate the infection). Cell type and time point are not known. The CDR3 sequence: CASSLARHNEQFF. DNA for the CDR3: TGTGCCAGCAGCTTAGCACGGCACAATGAGCAGTTCTTC.